Shown below are 21 T cell receptor beta chains from a single sample sequenced in a study of tumor-infiltrating lymphocytes in primary liver carcinoma. It was unsorted whole blood that yielded blood RNA, and germline DNA was also extracted. TCR beta cDNA was prepared out of roughly 0.5 ug total RNA by means of a constant-region primer. Library construction for TCR beta comprised three nested multiplex PCR rounds performed with slightly modified ARM-PCR. For 10 cycles apiece, the opening two PCR rounds ran with TRBV1-TRBV30 forward primers and a C-beta reverse primer. A single record per CDR3 protein comes from TCRdb applying MiXCR to the multiplex PCR reads. The sample lists under 200,000 distinct CDR3 sequences; approximately 64% were seen once. The sequencing sample was made of peripheral blood. The receptors come from a woman aged 55-75 years with primary liver carcinoma and hepatitis B virus infection.

Regarding this clonotype: The CDR3 does not end in the conserved phenylalanine or tryptophan, so this is likely a read error. The chain has TRBV6-1 and TRBJ1-6, with D maybe TRBD1 (6 bases). V lost 9 bases to trimming and J lost 7 bases, with 16 bases between them. Germline assignment: CDR1 MNHNS and CDR2 SASEGT. This CDR3 comprises 14 residues. The CDR3 sequence is CASTRGAENSPLHI. The CDR3 coding sequence is TGTGCCAGTACCCGGGGGGCGGAGAATTCACCCCTCCACATT.

A word on this clonotype: A much larger clone differs from this one at a single base, so this may be a read error. The J gene is TRBJ2-7, the V gene TRBV10-3, with 7 bases aligning to TRBD2. The CDR3 covers 15 residues. Germline loops: CDR1 ENHRY, CDR2 SYGVKD. CDR3 DNA sequence: TGTGCCATCGGTGAGTCGGGGGGAGGGAGCTACGAGCAGTACTTC. It is translated as CAIGESGGGSYEQYF.

Note on this clonotype: This may be a read error: a much more frequent sequence differs by one nucleotide. CDR3 region: CASSLSHSTGTQYF. The DNA for the CDR3 is TGTGCCAGCAGCTTGTCTCACAGCACAGGTACGCAGTATTTT. This sequence joins TRBV5-5 and TRBJ2-3; TRBD1 is a possible D gene (5 bases). The CDR3 loop spans 14 amino acids. The germline V gene encodes CDR1 SGHKS and CDR2 YYEKEE (reference sequence).

This clonotype was observed many times. V gene TRBV4-1 combines with J gene TRBJ1-5, with a weak D call TRBD1 (5 bases). Germline V CDR1 and CDR2: MGHRA, YSYEKL. The CDR3 length is 13 residues. Trimming shortened V by 5 bases and J by 4 bases, and 9 bases separated the two germline ends. The CDR3 is CASSLQANQPQHF. In nucleotides, the CDR3 is TGCGCCAGCAGCTTACAGGCTAATCAGCCCCAGCATTTT.

The V gene is TRBV28, the J gene TRBJ2-1; D is undetermined. The tail of the sequence fits TRBJ2-7 better, so the J call may be wrong. The CDR3 consists of 18 residues. Germline loops: CDR1 MDHEN, CDR2 SYDVKM. CDR3 DNA sequence: TGTGCCAGCAGTTACCCTCTGCTCGACACCGATACCTACAATGAGCAGTACTTC. This sequence encodes CASSYPLLDTDTYNEQYF.

This clonotype was seen a handful of times. The gene calls are TRBV4-3 and TRBJ2-7, with D tentatively TRBD2 (5 bases). Trimming removed 1 base at V and 6 bases at J, with 10 bases between. The germline V gene has CDR1 LGHNA and CDR2 YSLEER. This CDR3 spans 13 amino acids. CDR3 DNA sequence: TGCGCCAGCAGCCAAGTTGGGGAGTCCGAGCAGTACTTC. Translating gives CASSQVGESEQYF.

For this clonotype: No conserved phenylalanine or tryptophan ends this CDR3, so it is likely a read error. The CDR3 here is CASSPRPFTRELFY. Here the CDR3 DNA reads TGTGCCAGCAGCCCCAGGCCCTTCACCCGGGAGCTGTTTTAT. V usage is TRBV11-3 and J usage is TRBJ2-2; D unclear. Germline V lookup: CDR1 SGHNT, CDR2 YENEEA. The CDR3 is made up of 14 amino acids.

As to this clonotype: This likely comes from a read error, as the CDR3 has no conserved phenylalanine or tryptophan at its end. The V call is TRBV11-2, the J call TRBJ2-1; 9 positions match TRBD2. The germline CDR1 and CDR2 sequences are SGHAT and FQNNGV. The CDR3 loop spans 17 amino acids. The junction had 17 bases not matched to a gene; V was cut back by 5 bases and J by 9 bases. CDR3 sequence reads: CASSLTGISGSRGEQFI. In nucleotides, the CDR3 is TGTGCCAGCAGCCTGACCGGGATTAGCGGGAGCCGGGGTGAGCAGTTCATC.

In the case of this clonotype: The CDR3 ends on some other residue instead of the conserved phenylalanine or tryptophan, so this is likely a read error. The rearrangement uses TRBV4-1 and TRBJ2-7; no clear D. This CDR3 comprises 13 residues. Deletions cut 1 base from V and 4 bases from J, with 8 bases between. Per the germline V gene, CDR1 is MGHRA and CDR2 is YSYEKL. This CDR3 reads CASSQVLEYEQYY. In DNA, the CDR3 is TGCGCCAGCAGCCAAGTATTGGAATACGAGCAGTACTAC.

Of note for this clonotype: Possible read error: a much larger clone is one base away. V is TRBV12-3 or TRBV12-4 and J is TRBJ2-4; D gene ambiguous. The ends were cut back, 3 bases at V and 5 bases at J, with 5 bases in the middle. This CDR3 spans 12 amino acids. CDR3 nucleotide sequence: TGTGCCAGCAGTTTCATGGAAAACATTCAGTACTTC. Its protein is CASSFMENIQYF.

The rearrangement joins TRBV7-9 to TRBJ2-7, with D possibly matching TRBD2 (5 bases). Trimming left V 5 bases short and J 5 bases short, with 13 bases between. Germline lookup yields CDR1 SEHNR and CDR2 FQNEAQ (reference sequence). The CDR3 consists of 13 residues. CDR3 residues: CASSHPEANEQYF. CDR3 DNA: TGTGCCAGCAGCCACCCGGAGGCAAACGAGCAGTACTTC.

Of note for this clonotype: This may stem from a read error, because a much larger clone lies one nucleotide away. The genes are TRBV12-3 or TRBV12-4 and TRBJ2-7; TRBD2 might be the D (5 bases). The CDR3 covers 14 residues. The CDR3 loop is CASNLARSTYEQYF. In DNA form, the CDR3 reads TGTGCCAGCAATTTAGCGCGGAGTACTTACGAGCAGTACTTC.

This clonotype was observed once. The rearrangement uses TRBV6-5 and TRBJ2-7; 16 bases line up with TRBD2. The V gene end was trimmed by 6 bases and the J gene end by 4 bases; junction bases not matched to a gene: 9. The CDR3 loop spans 17 amino acids. Germline V lookup: CDR1 MNHEY, CDR2 SVGAGI. CDR3 loop: CASRGLAGGQKPYEQYF. The CDR3 DNA sequence: TGTGCCAGCAGGGGACTAGCGGGAGGGCAGAAACCGTACGAGCAGTACTTC.

With regard to this clonotype: The junction and the germline gene differ at one end; a read error may be behind it. The chain links TRBV11-3 to TRBJ2-5; D might be TRBD2 (6 bases). From germline, CDR1 is SGHNT and CDR2 YENEEA. This CDR3 has 14 residues. This CDR3 is CASSLGTALETRYF. CDR3 DNA sequence: TGTGCCAGCAGCCTAGGGACTGCCCTAGAGACCCGGTACTTC. The variable domain in full, with the rest retrieved from reference TRBV11-3 and TRBJ2-5, is EAGVVQSPRYKIIEKKQPVAFWCNPISGHNTLYWYLQNLGQGPELLIRYENEEAVDDSQLPKDRFSAERLKGVDSTLKIQPAELGDSAVYLCASSLGTALETRYFGPGTRLLVL.

This clonotype showed up many times. The rearrangement uses TRBV5-1 and TRBJ2-2; a possible D gene is TRBD2 (5 bases). The CDR3 has 15 amino acids. From germline, CDR1 is SGHRS and CDR2 YFSETQ. With 0 bases removed from V and 5 bases from J, the gap between germline ends came to 11 bases. The CDR3 sequence is CASSLARSGTGELFF. CDR3 in DNA: TGCGCCAGCAGCTTGGCCAGATCGGGGACCGGGGAGCTGTTTTTT.

The chain is built from TRBV13 and TRBJ2-1, with 8 bases matching TRBD1. CDR3 length equals 15 residues. After removal of 7 bases from V and 0 bases from J, the junction contained 5 bases not matched to a gene. Germline V gene sequence: CDR1 PRHDT, CDR2 FYEKMQ (reference sequence). CDR3 region: CASTLQGGSYNEQFF. The DNA of the CDR3 is TGTGCCAGCACCCTACAGGGGGGCTCCTACAATGAGCAGTTCTTC.

In regard to this clonotype: A much larger clone is a single base away; this may be a read error. This CDR3 fails to terminate in the conserved phenylalanine or tryptophan, so it likely reflects a read error. The chain couples TRBV6-5 to TRBJ1-1, with TRBD1 matching 7 bases. Unmatched junction bases numbered 7, after V lost 5 bases and J lost 1 base. The CDR3 has 15 amino acids. The germline gives CDR1 MNHEY, CDR2 SVGAGI. The chain's CDR3 is CASSPRDRGNTEAFL. CDR3 coding DNA: TGTGCCAGCAGTCCAAGGGACAGAGGGAACACTGAAGCTTTCCTT.

With respect to this clonotype: One junction end disagrees with the germline gene, perhaps due to a read error. The J gene is TRBJ2-7, the V gene TRBV6-2 or TRBV6-3; D is possibly TRBD1 or TRBD2 (5 bases each). The CDR3 extends over 17 amino acids. Germline CDR1 and CDR2: MNHEY and SVGEGT. In DNA, the CDR3 is TGTGCCAGCAATTACTCGAAAGGTTCAGCAGGGAGACGCGAGCAGTACTTC. Protein product: CASNYSKGSAGRREQYF.

This chain links TRBV28 with TRBJ1-5; D gene uncertain. V shed 2 bases and J shed 6 bases, with 5 bases lying between them. From germline, CDR1 is MDHEN and CDR2 SYDVKM. The CDR3 is 12 amino acids. CDR3 nucleotides: TGTGCCAGCAGTTTAGTGGTTCAGCCCCAGCATTTT. This translates into CASSLVVQPQHF.

The chain joins TRBV6-2 or TRBV6-3 to TRBJ2-3; D not resolved. CDR1 is MNHEY and CDR2 is SVGEGT in the germline V gene. The CDR3 covers 14 residues. V was cut by 6 bases and J by 0 bases, with 10 bases left in between. The CDR3 is CASRYGGSTDTQYF. DNA of the CDR3: TGTGCCAGCAGATACGGCGGCAGCACAGATACGCAGTATTTT.

The rearrangement uses TRBV28 and TRBJ1-1; 9 bases match TRBD1. V was pared by 8 bases and J by 9 bases, with 13 bases of the junction left unmatched. CDR1 and CDR2 (germline): MDHEN, SYDVKM. CDR3 length equals 14 residues. For the CDR3, the DNA is TGTGCCAGCGGTTCGACCGGGACAGGGTCCCAAGCTTTCTTT. Translating it yields CASGSTGTGSQAFF.